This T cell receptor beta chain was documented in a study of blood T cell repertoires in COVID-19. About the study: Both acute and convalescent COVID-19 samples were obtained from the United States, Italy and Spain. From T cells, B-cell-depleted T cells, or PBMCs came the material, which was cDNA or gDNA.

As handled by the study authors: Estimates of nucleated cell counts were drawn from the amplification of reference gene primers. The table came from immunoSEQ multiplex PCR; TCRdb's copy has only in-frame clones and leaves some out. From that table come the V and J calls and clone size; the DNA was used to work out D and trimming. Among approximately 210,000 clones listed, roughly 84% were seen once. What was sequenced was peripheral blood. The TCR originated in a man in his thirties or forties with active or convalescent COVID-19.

DNA of the CDR3: TGTGCCAGCAGCTTAGGCATGGGGACTGGGCGCCAGACCCAGTACTTC. Amino acid sequence: CASSLGMGTGRQTQYF. The gene calls are TRBV7-2 and TRBJ2-5; perhaps TRBD2 as D (6 bases). Germline V CDR1 and CDR2: SGHTA, FQGNSA. Trimming took off 1 base at V and 6 bases at J, with 18 bases between the two ends. The CDR3 spans 16 residues.